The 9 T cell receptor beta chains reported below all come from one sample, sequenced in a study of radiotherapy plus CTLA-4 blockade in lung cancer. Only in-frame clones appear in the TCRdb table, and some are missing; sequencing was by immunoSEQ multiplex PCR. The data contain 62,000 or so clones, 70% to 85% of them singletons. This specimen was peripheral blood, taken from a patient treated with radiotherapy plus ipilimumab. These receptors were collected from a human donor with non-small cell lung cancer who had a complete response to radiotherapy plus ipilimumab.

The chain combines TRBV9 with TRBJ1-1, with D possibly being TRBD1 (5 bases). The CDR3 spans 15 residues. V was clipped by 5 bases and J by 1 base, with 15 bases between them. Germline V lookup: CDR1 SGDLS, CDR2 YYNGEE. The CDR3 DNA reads TGTGCCAGCAGTCTTACCGGGACTTCGAACACTGAAGCTTTCTTT. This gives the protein CASSLTGTSNTEAFF.

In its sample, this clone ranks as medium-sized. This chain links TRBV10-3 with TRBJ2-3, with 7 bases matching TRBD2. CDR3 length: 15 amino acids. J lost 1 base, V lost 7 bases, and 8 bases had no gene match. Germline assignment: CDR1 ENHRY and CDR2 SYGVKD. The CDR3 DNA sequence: TGTGCCATCATTGGGGGGGACTCCGGCACAGATACGCAGTATTTT. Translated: CAIIGGDSGTDTQYF.

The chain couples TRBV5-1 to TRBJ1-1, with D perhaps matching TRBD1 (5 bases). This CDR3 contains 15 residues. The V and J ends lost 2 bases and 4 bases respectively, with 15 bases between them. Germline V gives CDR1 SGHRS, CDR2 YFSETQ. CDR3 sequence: CASSLQDPGSTEAFF. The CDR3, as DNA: TGCGCCAGCAGCTTACAGGATCCGGGCAGCACTGAAGCTTTCTTT.

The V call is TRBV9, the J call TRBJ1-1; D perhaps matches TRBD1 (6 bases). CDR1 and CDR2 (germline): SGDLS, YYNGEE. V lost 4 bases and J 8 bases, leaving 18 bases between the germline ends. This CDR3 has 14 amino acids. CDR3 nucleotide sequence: TGTGCCAGCAGCTATCGGACGGACAGTATGGAAGCTTTCTTT. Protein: CASSYRTDSMEAFF.

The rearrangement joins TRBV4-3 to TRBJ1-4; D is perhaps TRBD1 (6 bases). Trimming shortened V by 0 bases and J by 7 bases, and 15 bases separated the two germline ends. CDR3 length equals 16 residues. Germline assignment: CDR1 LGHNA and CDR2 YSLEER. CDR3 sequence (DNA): TGCGCCAGCAGCCAAGATAGGGGGGGGCCACCTGAAAAACTGTTTTTT. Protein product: CASSQDRGGPPEKLFF.

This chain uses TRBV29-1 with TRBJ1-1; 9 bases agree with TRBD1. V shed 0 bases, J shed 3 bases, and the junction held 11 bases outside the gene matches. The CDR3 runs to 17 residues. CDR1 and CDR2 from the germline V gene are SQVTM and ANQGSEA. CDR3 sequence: CSVEDLWDRVGDTEAFF. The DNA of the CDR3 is TGCAGCGTTGAAGATCTTTGGGACAGGGTTGGGGACACTGAAGCTTTCTTT.

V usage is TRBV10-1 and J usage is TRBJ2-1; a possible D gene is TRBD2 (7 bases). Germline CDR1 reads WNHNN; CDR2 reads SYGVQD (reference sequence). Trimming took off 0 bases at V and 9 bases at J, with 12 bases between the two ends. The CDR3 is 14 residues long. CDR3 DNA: TGCGCCAGCAGTGAGTCGGGGGGGGCCGCTGAGCAGTTCTTC. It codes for CASSESGGAAEQFF.

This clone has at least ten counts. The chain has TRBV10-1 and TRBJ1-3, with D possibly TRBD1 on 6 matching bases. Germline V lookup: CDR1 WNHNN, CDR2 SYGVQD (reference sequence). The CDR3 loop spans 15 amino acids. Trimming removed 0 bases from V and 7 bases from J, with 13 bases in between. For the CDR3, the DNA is TGCGCCAGCAGTGAGTCGACAGGCGGCGGGAACACCATATATTTT. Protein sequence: CASSESTGGGNTIYF.

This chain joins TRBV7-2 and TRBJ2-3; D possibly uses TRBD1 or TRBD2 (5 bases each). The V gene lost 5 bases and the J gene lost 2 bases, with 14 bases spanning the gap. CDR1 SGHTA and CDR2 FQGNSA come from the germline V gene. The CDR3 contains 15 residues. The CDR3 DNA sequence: TGTGCCAGCAGCCCTCGGGGTGGGACCACAGATACGCAGTATTTT. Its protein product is CASSPRGGTTDTQYF.